Listed here is a single TCR beta chain. Its target antigen remains unknown. Within one base of it there is no much larger clone, and no base qualities were kept. The germline ends are 7 bases apart after V is trimmed by 0 bases and J by 4 bases. CDR3 length: 14 amino acids, cysteine to phenylalanine. CDR3 DNA is the only sequence kept; it has 42 bases, read in frame from the first base. For CDR1 and CDR2, the germline V gene (reference sequence) lists LGHDT and YNNKEL. The sample belongs to a study of blood T cell repertoires in COVID-19 (dated by TCRdb to the early 2020s). Broadly, across the study: Collaborator samples came from the United States, Italy and Spain and covered acute and convalescent phases of COVID-19. Subjects who had been exposed to COVID-19, were actively infected with it, or had recovered from it provided the deeply sampled blood TCRbeta repertoires that made up the dataset. The repertoires were released in a freely available public database intended as a resource for research on the immune response to SARS-CoV-2. The material from the prospective study consisted of cDNA or gDNA derived from T cells, B-cell-depleted T cells, or PBMCs. The samples were drawn from two sources: the first 160 participants of the ongoing ImmuneRACE study, and 1,000 to 1,500 subjects contributed by 6 global collaborators. Where available, HLA class I and class II types were taken from metadata supplied by the sample provider and were not determined by assay-based typing. The sample metadata nearly always contained a de-identified subject ID, COVID-19 status, age in years and sex.

One collaborating source in Seattle enrolled patients during active infection and followed them longitudinally through the course of disease. Whole blood was collected in K2EDTA tubes by collaborating institutions according to the institutions' own protocols. For TCRbeta analysis, collaborators shipped samples as frozen whole blood, isolated PBMCs, or DNA extracted from either of those sample types. Broad study findings and their caveats: How much clinical and demographic metadata was included differed by source and by participant, and the metadata was provided uncurated.

TCRbeta CDR3 regions were amplified from genomic DNA using the immunoSEQ Assay, a bias-controlled multiplex PCR. On the study's bioinformatics: The number of nucleated cells in each sample was estimated from the amplification of reference gene primers within the assay. To quantify the absolute abundance of each unique TCRbeta CDR3 rearrangement, sequence reads were collapsed and filtered. For each sample, productive Simpson clonality was calculated as the square root of Simpson's diversity index across productive rearrangements. Sourced from immuneACCESS, this table was stored by TCRdb with only in-frame sequences that have V and J called. A share of the clones is absent; for the studies checked, an unresolved V gene accounts for under half, and the remainder has no known explanation. V, J and clone size are taken as reported in that table, and D and trimming were inferred from the DNA itself. In all, the sample holds 250,000 to 350,000 clones, and approximately 88% of those were seen once. The ten largest clones take up roughly 1.5% of the sample.

This receptor was taken from a human donor with COVID-19, enrolled during active disease. The donor label of this sample is uncertain. The chain was built from TRBV3-1 (or the pseudogene TRBV3-2) and TRBJ2-1; the D gene identity is not certain. Source material: peripheral blood. The CDR3: CASSQDAFYNEQFF. The nucleotide sequence reads TGTGCCAGCAGCCAAGATGCGTTTTACAATGAGCAGTTCTTC.